The T cell receptor (beta chain) described here comes from a study of cytomegalovirus exposure and HLA in healthy donors. General study findings and limits: Researchers reported in a later analysis that a missense DCLRE1C variant was tied to TCR beta V- and J-gene trimming. Owing to their indistinguishability, certain V segments, notably TRBV6-2 and TRBV6-3, were excluded. Several top significant clusters appeared, in a later analysis, to be linked to common viral pathogens. TCR association rates varied by HLA locus in a later analysis, with DRB1 highest and HLA-C lowest.

The germline CDR1 and CDR2 sequences are SGHNT and YYREEE (reference sequence). Between the trimmed V and J ends, which lost 4 bases and 2 bases, there was a span of 22 bases. The CDR3 is 17 residues long. About this clone itself: No antigen is known for it.

It was with 60 Vbeta and 13 Jbeta primers that the PCR ran. The protocol was immunoSEQ multiplex PCR, while the TCRdb copy is restricted to in-frame clones and leaves out a portion. Counted here are under 110,000 clones, about 75% occurring once; the ten biggest clones make up approximately 2.6%. The V call is TRBV5-4, the J call TRBJ2-7; the D gene is possibly TRBD1 (8 bases). This clonotype was obtained from a male donor in good health and CMV-seropositive. Material for sequencing was PBMCs. CDR3 residues: CASSHRQGRGGTYEQYF. The CDR3 region has the DNA TGTGCCAGCAGCCATAGACAGGGGAGGGGTGGGACCTACGAGCAGTACTTC.